The 18 T cell receptor beta chains below were found in one sample sequenced in a study of neoadjuvant nivolumab and ipilimumab in lung cancer. Clones were read by immunoSEQ multiplex PCR, and TCRdb kept only the in-frame ones, dropping some. The sample lists roughly 13,000 clones, approximately 95% occurring once. The source material was peripheral blood, sampled after neoadjuvant nivolumab, alone or with ipilimumab, at or shortly before surgery. These receptors all stem from an adult with non-small cell lung cancer.

The chain has TRBV5-1 and TRBJ2-1; D call uncertain. Trimming removed 3 bases from V and 3 bases from J, with 13 bases in between. Germline V lookup: CDR1 SGHRS, CDR2 YFSETQ. The CDR3 is 15 amino acids. CDR3 nucleotides: TGCGCCAGCAGCTCCTGGAGCGCTGTCTACAATGAGCAGTTCTTC. Translation: CASSSWSAVYNEQFF.

The chain employs TRBV7-7 and TRBJ2-1, with 10 positions matching TRBD1. After removal of 0 bases from V and 6 bases from J, the junction contained 5 bases not matched to a gene. The germline gives CDR1 SSHAT, CDR2 FNYEAQ (reference sequence). The CDR3 totals 16 residues. The CDR3 DNA sequence: TGTGCCAGCAGCTTAGCGCATGGACAGGGGGGCAATGAGCAGTTCTTC. Protein: CASSLAHGQGGNEQFF.

V gene TRBV11-2 combines with J gene TRBJ1-5; no clear D gene. Trimming took off 4 bases at V and 4 bases at J, with 8 bases between the two ends. The CDR3 sequence is 13 residues long. Germline CDR1 is SGHAT and CDR2 is FQNNGV. CDR3 region: CASSSSRNQPQHF. In nucleotides, the CDR3 is TGTGCCAGCAGCTCGAGCCGGAATCAGCCCCAGCATTTT.

The genes are TRBV18 and TRBJ2-6; no definite D call. The germline CDR1 and CDR2 sequences are KGHSH and LQKENI. The CDR3 length is 17 residues. The V end was cut by 0 bases, the J end by 0 bases, with 9 bases between. The CDR3 is CASSPPSQSSGANVLTF. DNA for the CDR3: TGTGCCAGCTCACCACCGTCGCAGAGCTCTGGGGCCAACGTCCTGACTTTC.

The chain employs TRBV6-4 and TRBJ1-4, with 8 bases lining up with TRBD1. Germline values: CDR1 MRHNA, CDR2 SNTAGT. V shed 8 bases and J 7 bases; nucleotides not matched to a gene: 9. CDR3 size: 14 residues. The CDR3 sequence is CASGQGQRREKLFF. The DNA for the CDR3 is TGTGCCAGCGGACAGGGACAGCGTCGTGAAAAACTGTTTTTT.

The V gene is TRBV4-2, the J gene TRBJ2-1, with D perhaps TRBD1 or TRBD2 (5 bases each). This CDR3 has 17 amino acids. V dropped 1 base and J dropped 0 bases, with 13 bases sitting between them. Germline assignment: CDR1 LGHNA and CDR2 YNFKEQ. The CDR3 loop is CASSQAEGPHSYNEQFF. In DNA form, the CDR3 reads TGTGCCAGCAGCCAAGCTGAGGGACCCCACTCCTACAATGAGCAGTTCTTC.

The genes are TRBV7-9 and TRBJ1-5, with D hard to call. Trimming took 5 bases from V and 4 from J, leaving 9 bases between them. CDR1 and CDR2 from the germline V gene are SEHNR and FQNEAQ (reference sequence). This CDR3 has 13 amino acids. The CDR3, as DNA: TGTGCCAGCAGCCTCAATTTAAATCAGCCCCAGCATTTT. Protein sequence: CASSLNLNQPQHF.

The rearrangement joins TRBV5-1 to TRBJ2-5; 12 nucleotides align to TRBD1. Germline values: CDR1 SGHRS, CDR2 YFSETQ. CDR3 length: 16 amino acids. Trimming at V came to 2 bases and at J to 5 bases, leaving 7 bases not matched to a gene. CDR3 nucleotides: TGCGCCAGCAGCTTAACGGGGACAGGGGGCTCGGAGACCCAGTACTTC. It is translated as CASSLTGTGGSETQYF. Variable domain in full (rest from reference TRBV5-1 and TRBJ2-5): KAGVTQTPRYLIKTRGQQVTLSCSPISGHRSVSWYQQTPGQGLQFLFEYFSETQRNKGNFPGRFSGRQFSNSRSEMNVSTLELGDSALYLCASSLTGTGGSETQYFGPGTRLLVL.

The V and J genes are TRBV7-9 and TRBJ1-2, with TRBD1 identical over 7 bases. The CDR3 has 13 amino acids. The trim removed 1 base at V and 5 bases at J, leaving 1 base unmatched. Germline CDR1 reads SEHNR; CDR2 reads FQNEAQ (reference sequence). The CDR3 DNA reads as TGTGCCAGCAGCTTAGGACAGGGTTATGGCTACACCTTC. It codes for CASSLGQGYGYTF.

This rearrangement joins TRBV19 to TRBJ2-3; 7 nucleotides agree with TRBD2. Germline V lookup: CDR1 LNHDA, CDR2 SQIVND (reference sequence). This CDR3 has 15 residues. V gave up 2 bases and J gave up 1 base; unmatched junction bases: 3. The CDR3 protein is CASSIPGLGTDTQYF. In DNA, the CDR3 is TGTGCCAGTAGTATACCAGGACTAGGCACAGATACGCAGTATTTT.

The chain uses TRBV11-2 and TRBJ2-4; 9 positions agree with TRBD2. There are 18 residues in the CDR3. Germline V CDR1 and CDR2: SGHAT, FQNNGV. J gave up 2 bases and V 6 bases, and 14 bases lay outside the gene matches. For the CDR3, the DNA is TGTGCCAGCAGAAATCTTCGTCTAGCGGGAAGGACCAAAAACATTCAGTACTTC. It is translated as CASRNLRLAGRTKNIQYF.

The chain has TRBV9 and TRBJ2-1, with D hard to call. Looked up from germline, CDR1 is SGDLS and CDR2 is YYNGEE. The CDR3 covers 17 residues. V shed 0 bases and J shed 8 bases, with 21 bases lying between them. CDR3 protein: CASSVGFMALPRDEQFF. CDR3 nucleotides: TGTGCCAGCAGCGTAGGATTTATGGCCTTACCCCGGGATGAGCAGTTCTTC.

The chain carries TRBV5-4 and TRBJ2-5; 8 bases agree with TRBD1. The CDR3 is made up of 15 amino acids. V lost 4 bases to trimming and J lost 1 base; unmatched junction nucleotides: 6. In germline, CDR1 is SGHNT, CDR2 YYREEE (reference sequence). The CDR3 is CASSGRDRFQETQYF. CDR3 nucleotide sequence: TGTGCCAGCAGCGGCCGGGACAGGTTCCAAGAGACCCAGTACTTC.

This chain joins TRBV7-8 and TRBJ2-2, with 7 bases fitting TRBD2. J gave up 1 base and V 0 bases, and 2 bases lay outside the gene matches. The CDR3 has 16 amino acids. Germline CDR1 SGHVS, CDR2 FQNEAQ. The CDR3 sequence: CASSLAPSGNTGELFF. CDR3 nucleotide sequence: TGTGCCAGCAGCTTAGCTCCTAGCGGGAACACCGGGGAGCTGTTTTTT.

The rearrangement uses TRBV7-9 and TRBJ2-3; unclear D gene. CDR1 and CDR2 from the germline V gene are SEHNR and FQNEAQ (reference sequence). The CDR3 loop spans 16 amino acids. The germline V and J ends were trimmed by 2 bases and 3 bases, with 15 bases remaining between them. CDR3 DNA: TGTGCCAGCAGCTTAATGGGTGGCCTGGGGACAGATACGCAGTATTTT. It encodes CASSLMGGLGTDTQYF. Full variable domain (rest looked up from reference TRBV7-9 and TRBJ2-3): DTGVSQNPRHKITKRGQNVTFRCDPISEHNRLYWYRQTLGQGPEFLTYFQNEAQLEKSRLLSDRFSAERPKGSFSTLEIQRTEQGDSAMYLCASSLMGGLGTDTQYFGPGTRLTVL.

The rearrangement uses TRBV27 and TRBJ2-1; 8 bases map to TRBD1. The CDR3 covers 15 residues. Trimming at V came to 6 bases and at J to 4 bases, leaving 8 bases not matched to a gene. The germline CDR1 and CDR2 sequences are MNHEY and SMNVEV (reference sequence). This CDR3 reads CASSDRGNIYNEQFF. In DNA form, the CDR3 reads TGTGCCAGCAGCGACAGGGGAAACATTTACAATGAGCAGTTCTTC.

The rearrangement joins TRBV5-6 to TRBJ2-1; no definite D call. This CDR3 is built from 13 residues. Between the trimmed V and J ends, which lost 5 bases and 4 bases, there was a span of 10 bases. In germline, CDR1 is SGHDT, CDR2 YYEEEE. The CDR3: CASRVEGYNEQFF. In nucleotides, the CDR3 is TGTGCCAGCAGGGTGGAAGGTTACAATGAGCAGTTCTTC.

This rearrangement joins TRBV4-2 to TRBJ1-5; 8 nucleotides match TRBD1. Trimming removed 0 bases from V and 0 bases from J; junction bases left unmatched: 7. Germline V gene data show CDR1 as LGHNA and CDR2 as YNFKEQ. The CDR3 is 18 amino acids. For the CDR3, the DNA is TGTGCCAGCAGCCAAGACCTGACAGGGGCTTTTAGCAATCAGCCCCAGCATTTT. This encodes CASSQDLTGAFSNQPQHF.